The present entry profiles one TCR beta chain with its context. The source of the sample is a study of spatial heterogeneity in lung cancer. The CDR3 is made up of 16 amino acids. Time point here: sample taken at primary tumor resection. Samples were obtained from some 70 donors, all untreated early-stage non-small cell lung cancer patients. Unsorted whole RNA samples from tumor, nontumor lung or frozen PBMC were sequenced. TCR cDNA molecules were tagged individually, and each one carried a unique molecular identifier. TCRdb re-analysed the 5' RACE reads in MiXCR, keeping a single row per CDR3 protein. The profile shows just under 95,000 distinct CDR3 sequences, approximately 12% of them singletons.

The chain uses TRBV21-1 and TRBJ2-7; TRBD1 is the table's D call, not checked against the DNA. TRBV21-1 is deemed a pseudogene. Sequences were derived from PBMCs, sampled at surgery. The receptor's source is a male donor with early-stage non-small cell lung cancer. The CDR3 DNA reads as TGTGCCAGCAGCAAAGGCCTAGGACAGGAGGGATACGAGCAGTACTTC. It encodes CASSKGLGQEGYEQYF.